The 27 T cell receptor beta chains given below trace back to one sample, sequenced in a study of response to subunit inactivated influenza vaccine. Each CDR3 protein gets one entry after TCRdb re-called the RT-PCR reads with MiXCR. The table records 300,000 to 350,000 distinct CDR3 sequences, roughly a fifth of them present only once. The sample in question was PBMCs from blood, obtained around 22 months after vaccination. The receptor set was obtained from a man between 50 and 69 years old who received an inactivated influenza vaccine.

In its sample, this clonotype was seen a few times. The chain employs TRBV19 and TRBJ1-1; D call uncertain. The V and J ends lost 3 bases and 0 bases respectively, with 14 bases between them. The CDR3 sequence is 16 residues long. The germline gives CDR1 LNHDA, CDR2 SQIVND (reference sequence). CDR3 sequence (DNA): TGTGCCAGTAGTATGGGCTCACCGATATTGAACACTGAAGCTTTCTTT. It codes for CASSMGSPILNTEAFF.

The chain carries TRBV30 and TRBJ1-4, with D uncertain. CDR1 is GTSNPN, CDR2 SVGIG, per germline (reference sequence). The CDR3 has 14 amino acids. V was trimmed by 4 bases and J by 8 bases, leaving 17 bases between them. The CDR3 DNA is TGTGCCTGGACTCTGTCGGGCGGAGAGGAAAAACTGTTTTTT. It yields the protein CAWTLSGGEEKLFF. Together with reference TRBV30 and TRBJ1-4, the CDR3 gives the full variable domain: SQTIHQWPATLVQPVGSPLSLECTVEGTSNPNLYWYRQAAGRGLQLLFYSVGIGQISSEVPQNLSASRPQDRQFILSSKKLLLSDSGFYLCAWTLSGGEEKLFFGSGTQLSVL.

The sample holds a few counts of this clonotype. The chain is built from TRBV7-2 and TRBJ1-2; D is undetermined. V shed 0 bases and J shed 7 bases, with 15 bases lying between them. The CDR3 loop spans 15 amino acids. CDR1 and CDR2 from the germline V gene are SGHTA and FQGNSA. The CDR3 bases are TGTGCCAGCAGCTTAGCCGGCGGGGAGATCGGTGGCTACACCTTC. As protein: CASSLAGGEIGGYTF.

This clonotype has only a few counts. The chain links TRBV21-1 to TRBJ2-5; TRBD1 is taken as the D call from the table, unchecked against the DNA. TRBV21-1 is reported as a pseudogene. CDR3 length equals 21 residues. CDR3 sequence (DNA): TGTGCCAGCAGCAAAGCGCTTTCGACAGGTTGGACCCCAGGGAACCAAGAGACCCAGTACTTC. Translation: CASSKALSTGWTPGNQETQYF.

This clonotype was picked up a small number of times. The V and J genes are TRBV6-6 and TRBJ2-1; D unclear. V was shortened by 2 bases and J by 9 bases, with 5 bases between the two germline ends. Germline V gene data show CDR1 as MNHNY and CDR2 as SVGAGI (reference sequence). There are 11 residues in the CDR3. The CDR3 here is CASSYIVEQFF. The CDR3 region has the DNA TGTGCCAGCAGTTACATTGTTGAGCAGTTCTTC.

This clonotype was seen more than once but under ten times. The genes are TRBV18 and TRBJ1-1, with 8 positions matching TRBD1. Germline assignment: CDR1 KGHSH and CDR2 LQKENI. Trimming took 5 bases from V and 1 from J; bases not matched to a gene: 6. This CDR3 is 15 amino acids long. The CDR3 DNA reads TGTGCCAGCTCAGCCTCAGGGGGCTGGAACACTGAAGCTTTCTTT. Translating gives CASSASGGWNTEAFF.

This clonotype was counted only a few times. V gene TRBV10-2 combines with J gene TRBJ2-2; D possibly corresponds to TRBD1 (6 bases). V was shortened by 7 bases and J by 7 bases, with 16 bases between the two germline ends. Germline CDR1 reads WSHSY; CDR2 reads SAAADI. The CDR3 extends over 14 amino acids. CDR3 sequence reads: CASTRSGANGELFF. CDR3 DNA: TGCGCCAGCACTAGGTCAGGGGCGAACGGGGAGCTGTTTTTT.

In this sample, this clonotype turned up many times. The V and J genes are TRBV29-1 and TRBJ1-3; 8 bases agree with TRBD1. Germline V CDR1 and CDR2: SQVTM, ANQGSEA. Trimming cost V 4 bases and J 3 bases; bases outside gene matches: 8. The CDR3 runs 15 residues. CDR3 sequence: CSVVIQGAGGNTIYF. The CDR3 nucleotides are TGCAGCGTTGTTATTCAGGGGGCAGGTGGAAACACCATATATTTT. Combining the CDR3 with reference TRBV29-1 and TRBJ1-3 gives the whole variable domain SAVISQKPSRDICQRGTSLTIQCQVDSQVTMMFWYRQQPGQSLTLIATANQGSEATYESGFVIDKFPISRPNLTFSTLTVSNMSPEDSSIYLCSVVIQGAGGNTIYFGEGSWLTVV.

This clonotype was seen repeatedly, ten times or more. The rearrangement links TRBV12-3 or TRBV12-4 to TRBJ1-3, with D perhaps TRBD1 (5 bases). The length of the CDR3 is 13 residues. Trimming took off 6 bases at V and 8 bases at J, with 14 bases between the two ends. The CDR3 nucleotides are TGTGCCAGCAGATTTTTCCAGGGCGACACCATATATTTT. The encoded protein is CASRFFQGDTIYF.

The rearrangement uses TRBV18 and TRBJ1-2; weak D call: TRBD1 (6 bases). The V end was cut by 3 bases, the J end by 7 bases, with 15 bases between. In germline, CDR1 is KGHSH, CDR2 LQKENI. This CDR3 comprises 14 residues. The chain's CDR3 is CASSPPSGGVGYTF. The DNA for the CDR3 is TGTGCCAGCTCACCCCCATCGGGGGGCGTTGGCTACACCTTC. Complete variable domain (other parts from reference TRBV18 and TRBJ1-2): NAGVMQNPRHLVRRRGQEARLRCSPMKGHSHVYWYRQLPEEGLKFMVYLQKENIIDESGMPKERFSAEFPKEGPSILRIQQVVRGDSAAYFCASSPPSGGVGYTFGSGTRLTVV.

This clonotype was seen more than once but under ten times. The chain links TRBV9 to TRBJ2-1; 7 nucleotides line up with TRBD2. The CDR3 extends over 16 amino acids. With V trimmed by 4 bases and J by 1 base, 8 bases remained unmatched. The germline gives CDR1 SGDLS, CDR2 YYNGEE. In nucleotides, the CDR3 is TGTGCCAGCAGCCTCCCTGGCGGGAGATCCTACAATGAGCAGTTCTTC. Translated: CASSLPGGRSYNEQFF.

The chain combines TRBV14 with TRBJ2-3; unclear D gene. Trimming took off 4 bases at V and 10 bases at J, with 12 bases between the two ends. The CDR3 spans 12 residues. Germline loops: CDR1 SGHDN, CDR2 FVKESK. The CDR3 region is CASSLPYMAQYF. The DNA for the CDR3 is TGTGCCAGCAGCCTACCGTACATGGCGCAGTATTTT. Based on the CDR3 plus reference TRBV14 and TRBJ2-3, the full variable domain is EAGVTQFPSHSVIEKGQTVTLRCDPISGHDNLYWYRRVMGKEIKFLLHFVKESKQDESGMPNNRFLAERTGGTYSTLKVQPAELEDSGVYFCASSLPYMAQYFGPGTRLTVL.

The chain combines TRBV24-1 with TRBJ2-2; D not resolved. Between the trimmed V and J ends, which lost 5 bases and 0 bases, there was a span of 9 bases. This CDR3 has 15 amino acids. Germline V gives CDR1 KGHDR, CDR2 SFDVKD. The CDR3 nucleotides read TGTGCCACCAGTGGTGGCTACGCGAACACCGGGGAGCTGTTTTTT. Its protein product is CATSGGYANTGELFF.

The chain has TRBV9 and TRBJ2-7, with D uncertain. Trimming pared 0 bases from V and 0 bases from J, leaving 7 bases between. The CDR3 has 14 residues. Germline-derived CDR1 and CDR2 are SGDLS and YYNGEE. The CDR3: CASSVGPVSYEQYF. In DNA form, the CDR3 reads TGTGCCAGCAGCGTAGGTCCAGTCTCCTACGAGCAGTACTTC.

CDR3 DNA sequence: TGTGCCAGCAGCCAGGGGGGGCAAGAGACCCAGTACTTC. Translating it yields CASSQGGQETQYF. V gene TRBV11-3 combines with J gene TRBJ2-5; the D call may be TRBD1 or TRBD2 (7 bases each). V was pared by 5 bases and J by 2 bases, with 9 bases between. The CDR3 length is 13 residues. Germline lookup yields CDR1 SGHNT and CDR2 YENEEA. Full variable domain (remainder filled in from reference TRBV11-3 and TRBJ2-5): EAGVVQSPRYKIIEKKQPVAFWCNPISGHNTLYWYLQNLGQGPELLIRYENEEAVDDSQLPKDRFSAERLKGVDSTLKIQPAELGDSAVYLCASSQGGQETQYFGPGTRLLVL.

The V and J genes are TRBV27 and TRBJ2-3; D not resolved. Trimming pared 7 bases from V and 6 bases from J, leaving 8 bases between. The CDR3 runs 11 residues. Germline V lookup: CDR1 MNHEY, CDR2 SMNVEV (reference sequence). The CDR3 DNA sequence: TGTGCCAGCATGGGCCCGGATACGCAGTATTTT. This gives the protein CASMGPDTQYF.

This clonotype was counted at least ten times. The chain employs TRBV10-3 and TRBJ1-1; no clear D gene. The CDR3 contains 15 residues. The V end was cut by 4 bases, the J end by 1 base, with 13 bases between. Germline-derived CDR1 and CDR2 are ENHRY and SYGVKD. The CDR3 bases are TGTGCCATCAGTGCATCGGGAGGGCAGAACACTGAAGCTTTCTTT. Encoded protein: CAISASGGQNTEAFF.

In this sample, this clonotype turned up a few times. The chain uses TRBV29-1 and TRBJ2-1; D call uncertain. Per the germline V gene, CDR1 is SQVTM and CDR2 is ANQGSEA. V was shortened by 6 bases and J by 8 bases, with 20 bases between the two germline ends. The CDR3 has 14 amino acids. The CDR3 loop is CSVATPGLVHEQFF. The CDR3 DNA follows: TGCAGCGTAGCTACCCCGGGCCTAGTCCATGAGCAGTTCTTC.

This clonotype was seen a few times. CDR3 residues: CASSTPSQRRSSYNEQFF. The CDR3 bases are TGTGCCAGCAGCACCCCTTCACAGCGGCGATCCTCCTACAATGAGCAGTTCTTC. V and J are TRBV4-2 and TRBJ2-1; a weak D match, TRBD2 (5 bases). The CDR3 is 18 amino acids. Germline V gives CDR1 LGHNA, CDR2 YNFKEQ. Trimming removed 5 bases at V and 0 bases at J, with 20 bases between.

V is TRBV9 and J is TRBJ2-1; 7 bases align to TRBD2. V trimming: 4 bases; J trimming: 3 bases; junction bases outside the gene matches: 13. Germline V gives CDR1 SGDLS, CDR2 YYNGEE. The CDR3 consists of 17 residues. CDR3 protein: CASSPPWGRENYNEQFF. CDR3 DNA: TGTGCCAGCAGCCCTCCTTGGGGGAGGGAGAACTACAATGAGCAGTTCTTC.

The chain has TRBV6-2 or TRBV6-3 and TRBJ1-1; D not certain. This CDR3 contains 13 residues. CDR1 and CDR2 from the germline V gene are MNHEY and SVGEGT. Trimming removed 10 bases at V and 0 bases at J, with 12 bases between. CDR3 nucleotides: TGTGCCACCTATTCGACCCTGAACACTGAAGCTTTCTTT. This sequence encodes CATYSTLNTEAFF.

This clonotype was recorded a few times. V usage is TRBV6-2 or TRBV6-3 and J usage is TRBJ1-5; perhaps TRBD1 as D (6 bases). Germline-derived CDR1 and CDR2 are MNHEY and SVGEGT. Trimming took off 6 bases at V and 4 bases at J, with 16 bases between the two ends. This CDR3 comprises 15 residues. The CDR3 here is CASRRTGHTNQPQHF. The CDR3, as DNA: TGTGCCAGCAGAAGGACGGGACATACGAATCAGCCCCAGCATTTT.

This clonotype was detected a few times. The chain is built from TRBV6-2 or TRBV6-3 and TRBJ2-1, with 7 bases lining up with TRBD1. CDR3 length: 16 residues. V was clipped by 10 bases and J by 4 bases; unmatched bases: 16. The germline V gene encodes CDR1 MNHEY and CDR2 SVGEGT. The DNA for the CDR3 is TGTGCCACGCAGGAAAGAGCCCACAGGGGTTACAATGAGCAGTTCTTC. It specifies CATQERAHRGYNEQFF.

The rearrangement links TRBV5-1 to TRBJ1-1; 10 bases match TRBD1. The CDR3 loop spans 13 amino acids. The V and J ends lost 4 bases and 6 bases, in that order; junction bases with no gene match: 3. Germline loops: CDR1 SGHRS, CDR2 YFSETQ. The DNA for the CDR3 is TGCGCCAGCAGCAAAGGGACAGGGGCTGAAGCTTTCTTT. The encoded protein is CASSKGTGAEAFF.

The gene calls are TRBV28 and TRBJ2-2; 8 nucleotides line up with TRBD1. The J segment lost 4 bases and the V segment lost 6 bases, leaving 4 bases of the junction unmatched. The germline gives CDR1 MDHEN, CDR2 SYDVKM. The CDR3 totals 14 residues. The CDR3 loop is CASRRTGSTGELFF. CDR3 DNA: TGTGCCAGCAGGCGGACAGGGTCCACCGGGGAGCTGTTTTTT.

In this sample, this clonotype turned up a few times. The V call is TRBV5-1, the J call TRBJ1-5; D is uncertain. Germline V gene lookup returns CDR1 SGHRS and CDR2 YFSETQ. The ends were cut back, 5 bases at V and 2 bases at J, with 17 bases in the middle. The length of the CDR3 is 16 residues. The chain's CDR3 is CASRAGPGGGNQPQHF. The CDR3 DNA reads as TGCGCCAGCAGAGCCGGACCCGGCGGGGGCAATCAGCCCCAGCATTTT.

This clonotype turned up a few times. This sequence joins TRBV6-5 and TRBJ2-2; D might be TRBD2 (5 bases). V lost 1 base and J lost 5, with 11 bases in between. Germline CDR1 and CDR2: MNHEY and SVGAGI. This CDR3 has 15 amino acids. The DNA for the CDR3 is TGTGCCAGCAGTTACTTACGGGAATTGACCGGGGAGCTGTTTTTT. Protein sequence: CASSYLRELTGELFF.